A selection of T cell receptor beta chains follows, all from one sample in a study of fetal regulatory T cell absence and autoimmunity. TCRdb's table, derived via immunoSEQ multiplex PCR, lists solely in-frame clones and lacks some. The sample holds about 46,000 clones, about 80% seen once. Sequenced: cord blood. These receptors all come from a newborn boy with IPEX syndrome. The CDR3 runs from the conserved cysteine through the conserved F or W. D genes are given only for firm matches. Clone size is given for some rows only: seen once, a few or many times, or a class if the clone is expanded.

len	v_gene	j_gene	abundance	d_gene	CDR3nt	CDR3aa
16	TRBV9	TRBJ2-7	NA	NA	TGTGCCAGCAGCCCCCGGCCGGACAGCGTGCTTTGGGAGCAGTACTTC	CASSPRPDSVLWEQYF
14	TRBV4-3	TRBJ1-2	once	TRBD1	TGCGCCAGCAGCCAAGAGGACAGGGACTATGGCTACACCTTC	CASSQEDRDYGYTF
14	TRBV6-1	TRBJ2-7	NA	NA	TGTGCCAGCAGTGAAGAACTGATTCCCTACGAGCAGTACTTC	CASSEELIPYEQYF
13	TRBV11-2	TRBJ2-3	NA	TRBD2	TGTGCCAGCAGCTTAGATCCGGGGGGGGGCAAGTATTTT	CASSLDPGGGKYF
15	TRBV13	TRBJ1-2	NA	TRBD1	TGTGCCAGCAGCTTATCAAAGGGGGCGACTTTAGGCTACACCTTC	CASSLSKGATLGYTF
16	TRBV4-2	TRBJ1-4	NA	TRBD1	TGTGCCAGCAGTTCGAGCGGGGGGACAGCTAATGAAAAACTGTTTTTT	CASSSSGGTANEKLFF
13	TRBV9	TRBJ2-2	once	NA	TGTGCCAGCACCCCCGGAGGCATCGGGGAGCTGTTTTTT	CASTPGGIGELFF
14	TRBV18	TRBJ2-3	once	TRBD2	TGTGCCAGCTCACCGAATCTAGCGGGAGAGACGCAGTATTTT	CASSPNLAGETQYF
13	TRBV4-1	TRBJ2-2	NA	NA	TGCGCCAGCAGCCAAGTAGGTCCCGGGGAGCTGTTTTTT	CASSQVGPGELFF
17	TRBV14	TRBJ2-7	NA	NA	TGTGCCAGCAGCCAAGTAGCAGGGGCCCCCAGCTCCTACGAGCAGTACTTC	CASSQVAGAPSSYEQYF
14	TRBV9	TRBJ1-3	NA	TRBD1	TGTGCCAGCAGCCCCAGGGGGCCTGGAAACACCATATATTTT	CASSPRGPGNTIYF
16	TRBV7-8	TRBJ2-5	NA	NA	TGTGCCAGCAGCTTAGCGCCCCCCAGGGCACGGGAGACCCAGTACTTC	CASSLAPPRARETQYF
15	TRBV5-6	TRBJ2-7	NA	TRBD2	TGTGCCAGCAGCTTGGATTTAGCGGGGAACAACGAGCAGTACTTC	CASSLDLAGNNEQYF
15	TRBV6-5	TRBJ2-7	few	NA	TGTGCCAGCAGTTACTCGAGGGGATGGGCCTACGAGCAGTACTTC	CASSYSRGWAYEQYF
15	TRBV29-1	TRBJ1-1	NA	TRBD1	TGCAGCGTTGAACTAACCCTACAGGGGGCCACTGAAGCTTTCTTT	CSVELTLQGATEAFF
14	TRBV2	TRBJ2-1	NA	TRBD2	TGTGCCGGGACGGGGGGACTAGCCTACAATGAGCAGTTCTTC	CAGTGGLAYNEQFF
16	TRBV19	TRBJ2-3	NA	NA	TGTGCCAGTACCTCCCCCCCCAACGATATGCCAGATACGCAGTATTTT	CASTSPPNDMPDTQYF
15	TRBV30	TRBJ1-5	NA	TRBD1	TGTGCCTGGAGTGTACGCCGGACAGGGAATCAGCCCCAGCATTTT	CAWSVRRTGNQPQHF
15	TRBV2	TRBJ2-4	NA	TRBD2	TGTGCCAGCAGGTCCGGAGCGGGGGGATCCTCCATTCAGTACTTC	CASRSGAGGSSIQYF
15	TRBV7-2	TRBJ2-5	NA	TRBD2	TGTGCCAGCAGCTTAGGGACTAGCGGGAGAGAGACCCAGTACTTC	CASSLGTSGRETQYF
15	TRBV5-1	TRBJ2-3	once	TRBD2	TGCGCCAGCAGCTTGGACGGGGGGAGCACAGATACGCAGTATTTT	CASSLDGGSTDTQYF
14	TRBV5-1	TRBJ1-3	NA	NA	TGCGCCAGCAGGCTGGGACACTCTGGAAACACCATATATTTT	CASRLGHSGNTIYF
13	TRBV19	TRBJ2-7	few	NA	TGTGCCAGTAGTATAGCACTAGCCTACGAGCAGTACTTC	CASSIALAYEQYF
16	TRBV9	TRBJ2-3	once	TRBD2	TGTGCCAGCAGCGCAGAGGCGTGGACTAGCGAGACTACGCAGTATTTT	CASSAEAWTSETTQYF
15	TRBV6-1	TRBJ2-1	NA	TRBD1	TGTGCCAGCGGAATTCCCGGGACAGGGGCCAATGAGCAGTTCTTC	CASGIPGTGANEQFF
15	TRBV19	TRBJ2-5	NA	TRBD2	TGTGCCAGTAGTGCGGGACTAGCGGGAGGGGAGACCCAGTACTTC	CASSAGLAGGETQYF
13	TRBV6-5	TRBJ2-5	NA	TRBD1	TGTGCCAGCGGGGACAGGGCCCAAGAGACCCAGTACTTC	CASGDRAQETQYF
15	TRBV9	TRBJ2-1	once	TRBD2	TGTGCCAGCAGCCCCGGGCTAGCGGGGGTTCGGGAGCAGTTCTTC	CASSPGLAGVREQFF
12	TRBV4-2	TRBJ1-1	NA	NA	TGTGCCAGCAGCCACCTCAACACTGAAGCTTTCTTT	CASSHLNTEAFF
15	TRBV9	TRBJ2-1	NA	TRBD2	TGTGCCAGCAGCGTCCGACTAGCGGATTACAATGAGCAGTTCTTC	CASSVRLADYNEQFF
14	TRBV9	TRBJ1-2	NA	NA	TGTGCCAGCAGCACAAGGGACGGCGGGTATGGCTACACCTTC	CASSTRDGGYGYTF
17	TRBV9	TRBJ2-1	NA	TRBD2	TGTGCCAGCAGCCCTCACCCGTCTAGCGGTCACTACAATGAGCAGTTCTTC	CASSPHPSSGHYNEQFF
13	TRBV27	TRBJ2-1	NA	NA	TGTGCCAGCAGTTTATCGGGCAGCAATGAGCAGTTCTTC	CASSLSGSNEQFF
16	TRBV7-9	TRBJ2-5	NA	TRBD2	TGTGCCAGCAGCTTTAGGACGAGAGCGGGAACAGAGACCCAGTACTTC	CASSFRTRAGTETQYF
13	TRBV18	TRBJ1-1	NA	TRBD1	TGTGCCAGCTCACAGGGGGCGAACACTGAAGCTTTCTTT	CASSQGANTEAFF
14	TRBV7-2	TRBJ1-1	once	TRBD1	TGTGCCAGCAGCAGAAGACAGGGGGACACTGAAGCTTTCTTT	CASSRRQGDTEAFF
11	TRBV20-1	TRBJ1-1	NA	TRBD1	TGCAGTGCTAGCGGACAGGGACAAGCTTTCTTT	CSASGQGQAFF
14	TRBV9	TRBJ2-3	NA	NA	TGTGCCAGCAGCGAGGATCGAAGCACAGATACGCAGTATTTT	CASSEDRSTDTQYF
14	TRBV6-5	TRBJ2-2	NA	NA	TGTGCCAGCAGTTACCTTTCGAACACCGGGGAGCTGTTTTTT	CASSYLSNTGELFF
14	TRBV6-5	TRBJ2-3	once	NA	TGTGCCAGCAGTTACGTTTGGGATATGGATACGCAGTATTTT	CASSYVWDMDTQYF
13	TRBV14	TRBJ1-5	few	NA	TGTGCCAGCAGCCGGGACAGCAATCAGCCCCAGCATTTT	CASSRDSNQPQHF
16	TRBV27	TRBJ2-7	NA	NA	TGTGCCAGCAGTCGAAACCCAACTAGAAGGATCCACGAGCAGTACTTC	CASSRNPTRRIHEQYF